The T cell receptor (beta chain) described here comes from a study of blood T cell repertoires in COVID-19. Study overall: COVID-19 samples, acute and convalescent, were from the United States, Italy and Spain. The cDNA or gDNA used as material had been derived from T cells, B-cell-depleted T cells, or PBMCs.

Recruited during active infection, patients (from Seattle) were subsequently followed longitudinally. The repertoire was sequenced with immunoSEQ multiplex PCR; TCRdb's copy has only in-frame clones and lacks some. This sample carries about 250,000 clones, 92% of them seen once, and the ten largest clones take 0.83%. This CDR3 has 13 residues. The germline gives CDR1 ENHRY, CDR2 SYGVKD. The V end lost 6 bases, the J end lost 8 bases, and 11 bases lay between the germline ends. V is TRBV10-3 and J is TRBJ1-6, with D perhaps TRBD1 (6 bases). Specimen: peripheral blood. This TCR was recovered from a man aged 25 to 40 with COVID-19, enrolled during active disease. The CDR3 region has the DNA TGTGCCATCAGCCGGGACATAGATTCACCCCTCCACTTT. It encodes CAISRDIDSPLHF.